The source of this T cell receptor beta chain is a study of T cell responses to AZD1222 COVID-19 vaccine. Regarding the study as a whole: Unmutated variant regions reportedly attract nearly half of all spike-specific TCRs. Recipients of two AZD1222 doses showed rising Spike-specific TCR breadth and depth. Vaccine-related CD4 TCRs covered spike, predominating at 160-218 and 743-854. A mostly white British donor set with more females was recruited, and clonal diversity was possibly underestimated.

Repertoires were generated with immunoSEQ multiplex PCR, while TCRdb's copy carries only in-frame clones and drops some. Of roughly 53,000 clones listed, 85% to 90% are singletons. With respect to this clone: Antigen specificity is unknown.

V lost 5 bases, J lost 2 bases, and 10 bases stayed unmatched. CDR3 size: 16 residues. CDR1 and CDR2 (germline): SEHNR, FQNEAQ (reference sequence). Sequenced material: peripheral blood, taken on day 0 of MenACWY control vaccination. The clonotype originates from an adult in good health. The chain carries TRBV7-9 and TRBJ1-1; 8 positions match TRBD1. The CDR3 nucleotides read TGTGCCAGCAGCCCGAGGACAGGGTTTGGAAACACTGAAGCTTTCTTT. Its translation is CASSPRTGFGNTEAFF.